This record covers a single T cell receptor (beta chain). The data were produced by immunoSEQ multiplex PCR, yet TCRdb's version contains in-frame clones alone and is incomplete. Of approximately 270,000 clones in the sample, roughly 83% were seen once. The data were obtained in a study of blood T cell repertoires in COVID-19. Study details: Samples taken during acute and convalescent COVID-19 were collected in the United States, Italy and Spain.

V shed 0 bases and J shed 3 bases, with 14 bases lying between them. This CDR3 is 16 amino acids long. Germline-derived CDR1 and CDR2 are LGHDT and YNNKEL (reference sequence). The sequence was collected from a man older than 75 with acute or convalescent COVID-19. The V and J genes are TRBV3-1 (or the pseudogene TRBV3-2) and TRBJ1-1, with D tentatively TRBD1 (5 bases). The sequencing sample was made of peripheral blood. In DNA, the CDR3 is TGTGCCAGCAGCCAAGATCCCCGGGGACTTCACACTGAAGCTTTCTTT. Protein product: CASSQDPRGLHTEAFF.